The clone carrying this T cell receptor (beta chain) was counted only a few times. Its antigen is currently unknown. The source of the sample is a study of early T cells in non-severe SARS-CoV-2 infection. Study results and caveats: Anti-spike CD8 responses were favored in VDJdb matching, and private and CD4 specificities were missed.

MiXCR, run by TCRdb on the 5' RACE reads, gives a single entry per CDR3 protein. The sample carries about 80,000 distinct CDR3 sequences, 9% to 14% recorded once. Sequencing was done on a sample of whole blood. The sequence derives from an adult who was a healthcare worker with PCR-confirmed SARS-CoV-2 infection or an uninfected control (not recorded which).

CDR3 DNA: TGTGCCAGCACCATCGGGACACCGCATCAGCCCCAGCATTTT. This translates into CASTIGTPHQPQHF. The rearrangement uses TRBV12-3 or TRBV12-4 and TRBJ1-5; a possible D gene is TRBD1 (6 bases). The CDR3 covers 14 residues. With 7 bases removed from V and 5 bases from J, the gap between germline ends came to 15 bases.